A selection of T cell receptor beta chains follows, all from one sample in a study of human T cells and chemical hapten exposure. Via MiXCR, TCRdb re-called the RACE reads, giving one row per CDR3 protein. The sample includes just over 80,000 distinct CDR3 sequences, about 11% seen only once; the top ten take around 4.2%. Here the sequenced sample was whole blood, taken in connection with sensitization to the hapten diphenylcyclopropenone (DPC). Receptor source: a woman aged 50 to 60 with alopecia areata. Some clones in this sample may be carry-over from other donors' samples. Both conserved end residues are part of each CDR3. Each record gives: J gene, clone size, V gene, D gene, CDR3 DNA, CDR3 protein. The D gene is left open where the match is weak. Expanded clones are given a class, and other clones once, few, many or no size at all.

J gene: TRBJ1-5; clone size: few; V gene: TRBV27; D gene: -; CDR3 DNA: TGTGCCAGCAGTTTATCCTCTTATAGCAATCAGCCCCAGCATTTT; CDR3 protein: CASSLSSYSNQPQHF
J gene: TRBJ1-4; clone size: -; V gene: TRBV18; D gene: TRBD1; CDR3 DNA: TGTGCCAGCTCACCCTCGACAGGGTTACAGGAAAAACTGTTTTTT; CDR3 protein: CASSPSTGLQEKLFF
J gene: TRBJ2-3; clone size: -; V gene: TRBV11-2; D gene: -; CDR3 DNA: TGTGCCAGCAGCTTCGTCGGCGGCACAGATACGCAGTATTTT; CDR3 protein: CASSFVGGTDTQYF
J gene: TRBJ1-5; clone size: few; V gene: TRBV18; D gene: -; CDR3 DNA: TGTGCCAGCTCCCCGTCTCTAGGCAATCAGCCCCAGCATTTT; CDR3 protein: CASSPSLGNQPQHF
J gene: TRBJ1-1; clone size: -; V gene: TRBV14; D gene: -; CDR3 DNA: TGTGCCAGCAGCCAAAGTCCGGGTTGGGTTAGGAACACTGAAGCTTTCTTT; CDR3 protein: CASSQSPGWVRNTEAFF
J gene: TRBJ1-1; clone size: few; V gene: TRBV5-1; D gene: TRBD1; CDR3 DNA: TGCGCCAGCAGCTTGGGCGTAGGGGGCAGCTCTGAAGCTTTCTTT; CDR3 protein: CASSLGVGGSSEAFF
J gene: TRBJ1-1; clone size: -; V gene: TRBV20-1; D gene: -; CDR3 DNA: TGCAGTGCTAGAGAGGCGGGGGGCAGGGCCACTGAAGCTTTCTTT; CDR3 protein: CSAREAGGRATEAFF
J gene: TRBJ1-3; clone size: -; V gene: TRBV20-1; D gene: -; CDR3 DNA: TGCAGTGCTCCGACAGCTCCATCTGGAAACACCATATATTTT; CDR3 protein: CSAPTAPSGNTIYF
J gene: TRBJ2-1; clone size: many; V gene: TRBV7-9; D gene: -; CDR3 DNA: TGTGCCAGCAGCTTTATCTCCGGCGGTGAGCAGTTCTTC; CDR3 protein: CASSFISGGEQFF
J gene: TRBJ1-4; clone size: -; V gene: TRBV20-1; D gene: TRBD1; CDR3 DNA: TGCAGTGCTAGCACAACAGGGGCAACTAATGAAAAACTGTTTTTT; CDR3 protein: CSASTTGATNEKLFF
J gene: TRBJ1-3; clone size: -; V gene: TRBV2; D gene: TRBD1; CDR3 DNA: TGTGCCAGCAGTGAAGGACAGGGGCTTGGAAACACCATATATTTT; CDR3 protein: CASSEGQGLGNTIYF
J gene: TRBJ2-2; clone size: many; V gene: TRBV4-1; D gene: -; CDR3 DNA: TGCGCCAGCAGCCAAGATAGGCGTAGGTACAGCACCGGGGAGCTGTTTTTT; CDR3 protein: CASSQDRRRYSTGELFF
J gene: TRBJ2-7; clone size: many; V gene: TRBV28; D gene: -; CDR3 DNA: TGTGCCAGCAGTGGTACAGGGTGGGAGGACGAGCAGTACTTC; CDR3 protein: CASSGTGWEDEQYF
J gene: TRBJ2-7; clone size: many; V gene: TRBV24-1; D gene: -; CDR3 DNA: TGTGCCACCAGTGAGAACGACGGAGCCTACGAGCAGTACTTC; CDR3 protein: CATSENDGAYEQYF
J gene: TRBJ2-3; clone size: many; V gene: TRBV19; D gene: TRBD2; CDR3 DNA: TGTGCCAGCCAAGGCGGGGCTAGCGGGGTTTCTTCACGAGATACGCAGTATTTT; CDR3 protein: CASQGGASGVSSRDTQYF
J gene: TRBJ1-4; clone size: -; V gene: TRBV7-9; D gene: -; CDR3 DNA: TGTGCCAGCAGCTTAGATGGATCAAGGGGAAGAGAAAAACTGTTTTTT; CDR3 protein: CASSLDGSRGREKLFF
J gene: TRBJ2-1; clone size: many; V gene: TRBV4-2; D gene: TRBD2; CDR3 DNA: TGTGCCAGCAGCCAAGTCCATGGCGGGGGTTACAATGAGCAGTTCTTC; CDR3 protein: CASSQVHGGGYNEQFF
J gene: TRBJ2-1; clone size: many; V gene: TRBV5-6; D gene: TRBD2; CDR3 DNA: TGTGCCAGCAGCCCTGGACTAGCGGGAGTTTCCAATGAGCAGTTCTTC; CDR3 protein: CASSPGLAGVSNEQFF
J gene: TRBJ2-4; clone size: -; V gene: TRBV12-3/TRBV12-4; D gene: -; CDR3 DNA: TGTGCCAGCAGTGGTGGGGGATTTGCCAAAAACATTCAGTACTTC; CDR3 protein: CASSGGGFAKNIQYF
J gene: TRBJ2-3; clone size: few; V gene: TRBV18; D gene: TRBD2; CDR3 DNA: TGTGCCAGCTCACCGGCGGTACGGGGGGTAGAAGATACGCAGTATTTT; CDR3 protein: CASSPAVRGVEDTQYF
J gene: TRBJ1-5; clone size: many; V gene: TRBV28; D gene: TRBD1; CDR3 DNA: TGTGCCAGCAGCCCACCGACAGGGGGCTATCAGCCCCAGCATTTT; CDR3 protein: CASSPPTGGYQPQHF
J gene: TRBJ1-1; clone size: -; V gene: TRBV5-6; D gene: -; CDR3 DNA: TGTGCCAGCAGCTCCGGCGGAGACATCACTGAAGCTTTCTTT; CDR3 protein: CASSSGGDITEAFF
J gene: TRBJ2-1; clone size: -; V gene: TRBV18; D gene: TRBD2; CDR3 DNA: TGTGCCAGCTCACCCCCGGGACTAGCGGGGGGGCGACCCTCCTACAATGAGCAGTTCTTC; CDR3 protein: CASSPPGLAGGRPSYNEQFF
J gene: TRBJ2-3; clone size: -; V gene: TRBV15; D gene: -; CDR3 DNA: TGTGCCACCAGCAGAGATAGGGGGTTAGCTAGCACAGATACGCAGTATTTT; CDR3 protein: CATSRDRGLASTDTQYF
J gene: TRBJ2-7; clone size: -; V gene: TRBV20-1; D gene: -; CDR3 DNA: TGCAGTGCACCGATAAGGGGACTGACCTACGAGCAGTACTTC; CDR3 protein: CSAPIRGLTYEQYF
J gene: TRBJ2-1; clone size: -; V gene: TRBV5-1; D gene: TRBD1; CDR3 DNA: TGCGCCAGCAGCAGAACAGGGGGGAATTCCTACAATGAGCAGTTCTTC; CDR3 protein: CASSRTGGNSYNEQFF
J gene: TRBJ2-7; clone size: many; V gene: TRBV28; D gene: -; CDR3 DNA: TGTGCCAGCAGACAGACACCGACCTACGAGCAGTACTTC; CDR3 protein: CASRQTPTYEQYF
J gene: TRBJ2-7; clone size: -; V gene: TRBV7-3; D gene: TRBD1; CDR3 DNA: TGTGCCAGCAGCTTGGGGACAGGGAGCTCCTACGAGCAGTACTTC; CDR3 protein: CASSLGTGSSYEQYF
J gene: TRBJ2-2; clone size: many; V gene: TRBV24-1; D gene: TRBD2; CDR3 DNA: TGTGCCACCAGTGATGTGGGACTAGCGGGAGGGCCGAACACCGGGGAGCTGTTTTTT; CDR3 protein: CATSDVGLAGGPNTGELFF
J gene: TRBJ1-2; clone size: -; V gene: TRBV7-9; D gene: TRBD1; CDR3 DNA: TGTGCCAGCAGTGGACAGGGGCAGGATGGCTACACCTTC; CDR3 protein: CASSGQGQDGYTF
J gene: TRBJ1-1; clone size: -; V gene: TRBV6-2/TRBV6-3; D gene: -; CDR3 DNA: TGTGCCAGCAGTTACTCGAAGGGGACTTTGGCAGCTTTCTTT; CDR3 protein: CASSYSKGTLAAFF